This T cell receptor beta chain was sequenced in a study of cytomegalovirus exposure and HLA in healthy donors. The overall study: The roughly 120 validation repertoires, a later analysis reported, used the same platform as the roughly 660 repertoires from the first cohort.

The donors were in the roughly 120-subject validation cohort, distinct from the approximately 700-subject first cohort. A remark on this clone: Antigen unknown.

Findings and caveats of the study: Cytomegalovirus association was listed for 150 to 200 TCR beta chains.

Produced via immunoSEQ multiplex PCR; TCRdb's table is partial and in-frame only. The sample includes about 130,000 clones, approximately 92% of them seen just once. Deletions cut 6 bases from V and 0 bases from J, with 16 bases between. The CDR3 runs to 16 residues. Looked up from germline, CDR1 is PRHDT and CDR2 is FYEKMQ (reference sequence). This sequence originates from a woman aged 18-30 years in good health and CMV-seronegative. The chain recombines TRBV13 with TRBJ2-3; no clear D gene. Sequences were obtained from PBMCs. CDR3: CASRGRYSSSTDTQYF. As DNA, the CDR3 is TGTGCCAGCAGGGGTAGATACAGTTCTAGCACAGATACGCAGTATTTT.